This is a list of T cell receptor beta chains from one sample in a study of cytomegalovirus exposure and HLA in healthy donors. Only in-frame clones appear in the TCRdb table, and some are missing; sequencing was by immunoSEQ multiplex PCR. The sample lists 180,000 or so clones; 55% to 75% were seen once. The sample taken for sequencing was PBMCs. The source is a human donor in good health. CDR3s include the opening cysteine and the closing phenylalanine or tryptophan. The D gene is left open where the match is weak. Part of the rows lack a size; the others show once, few, many or a class for expanded clones.

clone size: NA
D gene: NA
J gene: TRBJ2-2
V gene: TRBV29-1
CDR3 DNA: TGCAGCGCCACTCTGGGGGGAAACACCGGGGAGCTGTTTTTT
CDR3 protein: CSATLGGNTGELFF

clone size: NA
D gene: NA
J gene: TRBJ1-3
V gene: TRBV27
CDR3 DNA: TGTGCCAGCAGCTTACTTGGGTCAGGTAGCGGTTCGGGAAACACCATATATTTT
CDR3 protein: CASSLLGSGSGSGNTIYF

clone size: NA
D gene: NA
J gene: TRBJ2-7
V gene: TRBV30
CDR3 DNA: TGTGCCTGGAGTGTACAAAGAGCGGGCGAGCAGTACTTC
CDR3 protein: CAWSVQRAGEQYF

clone size: NA
D gene: TRBD1
J gene: TRBJ1-6
V gene: TRBV2
CDR3 DNA: TGTGCCAGCGGACAGGCCTCCTATAATTCACCCCTCCACTTT
CDR3 protein: CASGQASYNSPLHF

clone size: NA
D gene: TRBD1
J gene: TRBJ1-2
V gene: TRBV5-6
CDR3 DNA: TGTGCCAGCAGCTTGTATCCAGGGGGCAAGGATGGCTACACCTTC
CDR3 protein: CASSLYPGGKDGYTF

clone size: NA
D gene: TRBD1
J gene: TRBJ2-7
V gene: TRBV6-1
CDR3 DNA: TGTGCCAGCAGTGCCTTAGGGACAGGCGATGACGACGAGCAGTACTTC
CDR3 protein: CASSALGTGDDDEQYF

clone size: NA
D gene: TRBD1
J gene: TRBJ1-1
V gene: TRBV7-9
CDR3 DNA: TGTGCCAGCAGCTCCTGGACAGGGAGGGGCACTGAAGCTTTCTTT
CDR3 protein: CASSSWTGRGTEAFF

clone size: NA
D gene: NA
J gene: TRBJ2-7
V gene: TRBV7-2
CDR3 DNA: TGTGCCAGCAGCCCCGAGAACTCCTACGAGCAGTACTTC
CDR3 protein: CASSPENSYEQYF

clone size: NA
D gene: TRBD2
J gene: TRBJ2-7
V gene: TRBV11-2
CDR3 DNA: TGTGCCAGCAGCGGGGGGGTCTTCCCCCGGCAGTACTTC
CDR3 protein: CASSGGVFPRQYF

clone size: NA
D gene: NA
J gene: TRBJ1-5
V gene: TRBV6-6
CDR3 DNA: TGTGCCAGCAGTTCGGCAGGGGAGGGTCAGCCCCAGCATTTT
CDR3 protein: CASSSAGEGQPQHF

clone size: NA
D gene: NA
J gene: TRBJ1-5
V gene: TRBV19
CDR3 DNA: TGTGCCAGTAGTATCCAGCGGGCTCAGCCCCAGCATTTT
CDR3 protein: CASSIQRAQPQHF

clone size: NA
D gene: NA
J gene: TRBJ2-2
V gene: TRBV7-8
CDR3 DNA: TGTGCCAGCAGCTCTCGGGGAACCGGGGAGCTGTTTTTT
CDR3 protein: CASSSRGTGELFF

clone size: NA
D gene: TRBD2
J gene: TRBJ2-2
V gene: TRBV5-6
CDR3 DNA: TGTGCCAGCAGCTTGGGCCTCCTAGCGGCGGCCACCGGGGAGCTGTTTTTT
CDR3 protein: CASSLGLLAAATGELFF

clone size: few
D gene: NA
J gene: TRBJ1-5
V gene: TRBV11-2
CDR3 DNA: TGTGCCAGCAGCTTAGGCCCAGGGAGGGATCAGCCCCAGCATTTT
CDR3 protein: CASSLGPGRDQPQHF

clone size: NA
D gene: NA
J gene: TRBJ2-3
V gene: TRBV5-6
CDR3 DNA: TGTGCCAGCAGCGTGGCGGCGGGCCTAGATACGCAGTATTTT
CDR3 protein: CASSVAAGLDTQYF

clone size: NA
D gene: NA
J gene: TRBJ2-7
V gene: TRBV30
CDR3 DNA: TGTGCCTGGAGTCAAGACAGGTCTCGAGAGCAGTACTTC
CDR3 protein: CAWSQDRSREQYF

clone size: NA
D gene: TRBD1
J gene: TRBJ2-2
V gene: TRBV29-1
CDR3 DNA: TGCAGCGCTAAGACAGGGACGTTCGGGGAGCTGTTTTTT
CDR3 protein: CSAKTGTFGELFF

clone size: NA
D gene: TRBD1
J gene: TRBJ2-2
V gene: TRBV7-9
CDR3 DNA: TGTGCCAGCAGCTTTAGTTACAGGGGAGACACCGGGGAGCTGTTTTTT
CDR3 protein: CASSFSYRGDTGELFF

clone size: NA
D gene: TRBD1
J gene: TRBJ1-6
V gene: TRBV4-2
CDR3 DNA: TGTGCCAGCAGCCAAGACAACAGGGGGAGCTCCTATAATTCACCCCTCCACTTT
CDR3 protein: CASSQDNRGSSYNSPLHF

clone size: NA
D gene: NA
J gene: TRBJ2-1
V gene: TRBV9
CDR3 DNA: TGTGCCAGCAGCGTAAGCCTCTACAATGAGCAGTTCTTC
CDR3 protein: CASSVSLYNEQFF

clone size: NA
D gene: TRBD2
J gene: TRBJ2-6
V gene: TRBV4-1
CDR3 DNA: TGCGCCAGCAGCCAAGATCCGGGGGGGTCTGGGGCCAACGTCCTGACTTTC
CDR3 protein: CASSQDPGGSGANVLTF

clone size: NA
D gene: TRBD1
J gene: TRBJ1-2
V gene: TRBV9
CDR3 DNA: TGTGCCAGCAGCCTCGGACAGGGCTGGCGTGGCTACACCTTC
CDR3 protein: CASSLGQGWRGYTF

clone size: few
D gene: TRBD2
J gene: TRBJ2-2
V gene: TRBV9
CDR3 DNA: TGTGCCAGCAGCGTAGTAGGAGCGGGGGGTACCGGGGAGCTGTTTTTT
CDR3 protein: CASSVVGAGGTGELFF

clone size: NA
D gene: TRBD1
J gene: TRBJ1-1
V gene: TRBV5-6
CDR3 DNA: TGTGCCAGCAGCCCACGGACAGGGGCGGCCACTGAAGCTTTCTTT
CDR3 protein: CASSPRTGAATEAFF

clone size: NA
D gene: NA
J gene: TRBJ2-3
V gene: TRBV27
CDR3 DNA: TGTGCCACCACTGCGGACAGAACTAGCACAGATACGCAGTATTTT
CDR3 protein: CATTADRTSTDTQYF

clone size: NA
D gene: NA
J gene: TRBJ1-3
V gene: TRBV5-1
CDR3 DNA: TGCGCCAGCAGCTTGACAGGGAGCTCTGGAAACACCATATATTTT
CDR3 protein: CASSLTGSSGNTIYF

clone size: NA
D gene: NA
J gene: TRBJ1-5
V gene: TRBV2
CDR3 DNA: TGTGCCAGCACGGGGGACGTAAATCAGCCCCAGCATTTT
CDR3 protein: CASTGDVNQPQHF

clone size: NA
D gene: TRBD2
J gene: TRBJ2-7
V gene: TRBV6-5
CDR3 DNA: TGTGCCAGCAGACTAGCGGGGGAGCGCTACGAGCAGTACTTC
CDR3 protein: CASRLAGERYEQYF

clone size: NA
D gene: TRBD1
J gene: TRBJ1-2
V gene: TRBV7-9
CDR3 DNA: TGTGCCAGCAGCCTCAGACAGGGGAGGGGCTACACCTTC
CDR3 protein: CASSLRQGRGYTF

clone size: NA
D gene: NA
J gene: TRBJ2-5
V gene: TRBV14
CDR3 DNA: TGTGCCAGCAGCCGAGAAGAGACCCAGTACTTC
CDR3 protein: CASSREETQYF

clone size: NA
D gene: NA
J gene: TRBJ1-5
V gene: TRBV10-3
CDR3 DNA: TGTGCCATCAGTGAGCTACAGGGTCAGCCCCAGCATTTT
CDR3 protein: CAISELQGQPQHF

clone size: once
D gene: TRBD1
J gene: TRBJ2-7
V gene: TRBV27
CDR3 DNA: TGTGCCAGCAGTTTATCCGCAGGGGGCTCCTACGAGCAGTACTTC
CDR3 protein: CASSLSAGGSYEQYF

clone size: NA
D gene: TRBD1
J gene: TRBJ1-6
V gene: TRBV18
CDR3 DNA: TGTGCCAGCTCCCTCGGCCGGGACAGGGCTAATTCACCCCTCCACTTT
CDR3 protein: CASSLGRDRANSPLHF

clone size: once
D gene: NA
J gene: TRBJ1-1
V gene: TRBV7-9
CDR3 DNA: TGTGCCAGCAGCTTAGGGGAGTGGGATGAAGCTTTCTTT
CDR3 protein: CASSLGEWDEAFF

clone size: NA
D gene: NA
J gene: TRBJ1-1
V gene: TRBV5-3
CDR3 DNA: TGTGCCAGAAGCTTGGACGGGAACACTGAAGCTTTCTTT
CDR3 protein: CARSLDGNTEAFF

clone size: NA
D gene: TRBD1
J gene: TRBJ1-1
V gene: TRBV2
CDR3 DNA: TGTGCCAGCAGGCGCTCCGGGACAGGGGCACATCGTGAAGCTTTCTTT
CDR3 protein: CASRRSGTGAHREAFF

clone size: once
D gene: NA
J gene: TRBJ2-7
V gene: TRBV5-4
CDR3 DNA: TGTGCCAGCAGCTTGGGGTTAGTCTCCTACGAGCAGTACTTC
CDR3 protein: CASSLGLVSYEQYF

clone size: NA
D gene: TRBD1
J gene: TRBJ2-3
V gene: TRBV19
CDR3 DNA: TGTGCCAGTAGTCCCACAGGGGGCACAGATACGCAGTATTTT
CDR3 protein: CASSPTGGTDTQYF

clone size: NA
D gene: NA
J gene: TRBJ1-5
V gene: TRBV2
CDR3 DNA: TGTGCCAGCTATCAGGGGCAGGGAGTTCAGCCCCAGCATTTT
CDR3 protein: CASYQGQGVQPQHF

clone size: NA
D gene: TRBD1
J gene: TRBJ2-2
V gene: TRBV5-4
CDR3 DNA: TGTGCCAGCAGCCCCGGGACAGGGGTTACCGGGGAGCTGTTTTTT
CDR3 protein: CASSPGTGVTGELFF

clone size: NA
D gene: TRBD1
J gene: TRBJ1-5
V gene: TRBV10-1
CDR3 DNA: TGCGCCAGCAGTGAGCCTGACAGGGAAGAAAATCAGCCCCAGCATTTT
CDR3 protein: CASSEPDREENQPQHF

clone size: NA
D gene: TRBD1
J gene: TRBJ1-1
V gene: TRBV27
CDR3 DNA: TGTGCCAGCAGTCCAAGAAACAGGGGGCGCGGAGCTTTCTTT
CDR3 protein: CASSPRNRGRGAFF

clone size: NA
D gene: NA
J gene: TRBJ1-5
V gene: TRBV27
CDR3 DNA: TGTGCCAGCAGTCCCGGTATGAGCAATCAGCCCCAGCATTTT
CDR3 protein: CASSPGMSNQPQHF